This T cell receptor beta chain was recovered during a study of cytomegalovirus exposure and HLA in healthy donors. Primers for the PCR totalled 60 Vbeta and 13 Jbeta. Sequencing used immunoSEQ multiplex PCR; TCRdb keeps in-frame clones, though not all of them. Of 200,000 to 250,000 clones in the sample, 70% to 80% were seen once. Study-wide points: An Asian-associated ancestry cluster reportedly showed fewer N-insertions than the approximately 650-donor mean in a later analysis. Productive status was seen about 90% or about 30% of the time for most TCR beta V segments in an earlier analysis.

A note on this clone: Its antigen is unknown.

Trimming left V 3 bases short and J 2 bases short, with 9 bases between. The germline V gene has CDR1 SGHRS and CDR2 YFSETQ. The CDR3 covers 13 residues. The donors comprised healthy bone marrow donors. Donors were nominally healthy when sampled, though unrecorded immune exposures were likely. Sequencing was performed on PBMCs. The chain employs TRBV5-1 and TRBJ2-7; TRBD1 is a possible D gene (6 bases). The receptor was derived from a male donor in good health and CMV-seronegative. The CDR3 here is CASSSGEPYEQYF. The DNA of the CDR3 is TGCGCCAGCAGCTCAGGGGAGCCCTACGAGCAGTACTTC.